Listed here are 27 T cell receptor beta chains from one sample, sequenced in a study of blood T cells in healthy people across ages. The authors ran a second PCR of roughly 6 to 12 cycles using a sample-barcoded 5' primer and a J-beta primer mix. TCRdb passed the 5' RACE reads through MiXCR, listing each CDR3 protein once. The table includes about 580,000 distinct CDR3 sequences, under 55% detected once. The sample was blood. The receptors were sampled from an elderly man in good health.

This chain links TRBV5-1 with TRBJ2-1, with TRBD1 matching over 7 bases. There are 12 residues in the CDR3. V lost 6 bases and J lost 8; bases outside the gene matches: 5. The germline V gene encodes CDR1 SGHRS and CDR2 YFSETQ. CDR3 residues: CASNTGEDEQFF. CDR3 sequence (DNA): TGCGCCAGCAACACAGGGGAAGATGAGCAGTTCTTC.

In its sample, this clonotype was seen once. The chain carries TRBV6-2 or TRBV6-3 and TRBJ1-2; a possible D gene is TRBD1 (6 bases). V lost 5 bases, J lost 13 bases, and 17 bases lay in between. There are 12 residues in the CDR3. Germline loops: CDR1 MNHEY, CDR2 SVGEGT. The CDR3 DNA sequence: TGTGCCAGCAGTCGGGTCACAGGGACTGGCACCTTC. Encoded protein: CASSRVTGTGTF.

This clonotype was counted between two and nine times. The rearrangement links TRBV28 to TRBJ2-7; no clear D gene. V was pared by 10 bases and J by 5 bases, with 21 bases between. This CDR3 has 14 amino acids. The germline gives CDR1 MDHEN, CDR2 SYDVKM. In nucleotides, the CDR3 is TGTGCCACCGGATCCCAGCTCGCGGTGAACGAGCAGTACTTC. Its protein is CATGSQLAVNEQYF.

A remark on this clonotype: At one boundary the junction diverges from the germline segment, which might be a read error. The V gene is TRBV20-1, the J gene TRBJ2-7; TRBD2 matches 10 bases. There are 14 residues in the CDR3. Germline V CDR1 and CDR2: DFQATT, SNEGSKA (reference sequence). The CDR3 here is CGARPSGRGYKQYF. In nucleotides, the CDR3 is TGCGGTGCTAGACCCAGCGGGAGGGGCTACAAGCAGTACTTC.

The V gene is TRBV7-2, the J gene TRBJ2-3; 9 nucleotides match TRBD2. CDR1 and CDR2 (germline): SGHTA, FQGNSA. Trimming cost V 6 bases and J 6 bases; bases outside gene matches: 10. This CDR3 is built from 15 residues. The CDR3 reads CASREGLAVGDTQYF. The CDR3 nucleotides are TGTGCCAGCAGAGAGGGACTAGCAGTTGGGGATACGCAGTATTTT.

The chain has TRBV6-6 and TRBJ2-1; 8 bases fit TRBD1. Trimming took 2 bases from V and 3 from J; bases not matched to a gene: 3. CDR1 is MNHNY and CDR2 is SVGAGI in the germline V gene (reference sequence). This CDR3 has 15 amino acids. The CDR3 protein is CASSYAGTGYNEQFF. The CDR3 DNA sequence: TGTGCCAGCAGTTACGCGGGGACAGGCTACAATGAGCAGTTCTTC.

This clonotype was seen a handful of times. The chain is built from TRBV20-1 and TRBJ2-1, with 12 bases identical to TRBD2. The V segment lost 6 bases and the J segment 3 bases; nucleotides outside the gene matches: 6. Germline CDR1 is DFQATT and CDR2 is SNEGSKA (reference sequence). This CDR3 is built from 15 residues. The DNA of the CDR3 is TGCAGTGCCTCAATGACTAGCGGGGGCTACAATGAGCAGTTCTTC. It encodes CSASMTSGGYNEQFF.

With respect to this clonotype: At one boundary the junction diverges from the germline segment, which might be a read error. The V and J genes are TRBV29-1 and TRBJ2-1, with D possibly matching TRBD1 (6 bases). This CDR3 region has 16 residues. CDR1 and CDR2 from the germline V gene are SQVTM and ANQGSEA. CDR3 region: CGVEIMGAESYNEQFF. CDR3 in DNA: TGCGGCGTTGAGATTATGGGGGCCGAGTCCTACAATGAGCAGTTCTTC.

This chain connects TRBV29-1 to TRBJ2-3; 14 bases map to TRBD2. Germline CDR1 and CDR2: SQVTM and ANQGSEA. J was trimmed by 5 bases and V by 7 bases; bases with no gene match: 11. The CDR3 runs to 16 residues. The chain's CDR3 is CSGTGLGLAGGDTQYF. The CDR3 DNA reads TGCAGCGGGACGGGGTTAGGACTAGCGGGAGGAGATACGCAGTATTTT.

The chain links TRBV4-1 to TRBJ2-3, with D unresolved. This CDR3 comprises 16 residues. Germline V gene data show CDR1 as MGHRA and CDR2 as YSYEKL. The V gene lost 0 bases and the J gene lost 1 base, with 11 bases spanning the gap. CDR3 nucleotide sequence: TGCGCCAGCAGCCAAGATAGGGATGCTGGCACAGATACGCAGTATTTT. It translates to CASSQDRDAGTDTQYF.

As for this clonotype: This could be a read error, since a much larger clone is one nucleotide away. The CDR3 DNA sequence: TGTGCCAGCAGCCCCGCCTGGGCTAGGTGTGGCAGTCAGCCCCAGCATTTT. Amino acids: CASSPAWARCGSQPQHF. V is TRBV6-8 and J is TRBJ1-5; D is ambiguous. Trimming shortened V by 6 bases and J by 6 bases, and 24 bases separated the two germline ends. The V gene's germline CDR1 is MNHGY and CDR2 SAAAGT. The CDR3 is 17 amino acids.

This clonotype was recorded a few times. The CDR3, as DNA: TGTGCCAGCAGCCCACAGACAGGACTCCCTGAAGCTTTCTTT. It codes for CASSPQTGLPEAFF. The rearrangement uses TRBV7-9 and TRBJ1-1; weak D call: TRBD1 (6 bases). Per the germline V gene, CDR1 is SEHNR and CDR2 is FQNEAQ (reference sequence). This CDR3 comprises 14 residues. Between the trimmed V and J ends, which lost 5 bases and 6 bases, there was a span of 16 bases. Drawing the rest from reference TRBV7-9 and TRBJ1-1, the complete variable domain is DTGVSQNPRHKITKRGQNVTFRCDPISEHNRLYWYRQTLGQGPEFLTYFQNEAQLEKSRLLSDRFSAERPKGSFSTLEIQRTEQGDSAMYLCASSPQTGLPEAFFGQGTRLTVV.

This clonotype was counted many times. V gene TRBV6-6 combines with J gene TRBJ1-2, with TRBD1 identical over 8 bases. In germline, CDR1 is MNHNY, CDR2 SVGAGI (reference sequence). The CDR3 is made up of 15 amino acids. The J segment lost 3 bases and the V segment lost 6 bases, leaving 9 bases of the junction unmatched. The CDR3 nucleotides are TGTGCCAGCAGATACGCAGGGGGCGCAGACTATGGCTACACCTTC. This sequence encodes CASRYAGGADYGYTF.

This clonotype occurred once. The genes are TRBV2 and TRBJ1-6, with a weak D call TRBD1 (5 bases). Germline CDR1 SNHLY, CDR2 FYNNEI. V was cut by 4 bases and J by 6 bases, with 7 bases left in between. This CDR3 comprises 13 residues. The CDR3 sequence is CASSGQFNSPLHF. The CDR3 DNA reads TGTGCCAGCAGTGGACAGTTTAATTCACCCCTCCACTTT.

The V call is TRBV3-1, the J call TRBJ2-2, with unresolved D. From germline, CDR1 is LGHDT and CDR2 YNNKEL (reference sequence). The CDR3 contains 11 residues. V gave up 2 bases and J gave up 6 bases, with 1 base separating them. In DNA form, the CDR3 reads TGTGCCAGCAGCCAACCCGGGGAGCTGTTTTTT. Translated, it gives CASSQPGELFF.

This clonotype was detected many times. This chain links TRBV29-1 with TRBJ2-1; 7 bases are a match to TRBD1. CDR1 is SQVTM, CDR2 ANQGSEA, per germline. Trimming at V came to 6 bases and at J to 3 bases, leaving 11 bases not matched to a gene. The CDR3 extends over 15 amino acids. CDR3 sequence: CSVPDAGTDYNEQFF. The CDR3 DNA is TGCAGCGTCCCAGACGCCGGGACAGACTACAATGAGCAGTTCTTC.

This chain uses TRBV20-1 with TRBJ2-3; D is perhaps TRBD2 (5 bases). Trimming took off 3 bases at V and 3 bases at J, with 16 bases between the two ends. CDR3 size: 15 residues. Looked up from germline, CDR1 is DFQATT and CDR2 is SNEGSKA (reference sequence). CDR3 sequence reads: CSARGEGGGTDTQYF. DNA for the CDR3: TGCAGTGCTAGGGGCGAGGGCGGAGGAACAGATACGCAGTATTTT.

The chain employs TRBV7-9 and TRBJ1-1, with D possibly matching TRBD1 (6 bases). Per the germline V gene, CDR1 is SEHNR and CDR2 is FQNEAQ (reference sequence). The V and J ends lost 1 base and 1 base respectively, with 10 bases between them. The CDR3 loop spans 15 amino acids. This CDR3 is CASSLGGTTNTEAFF. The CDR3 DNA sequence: TGTGCCAGCAGCTTAGGAGGGACAACGAACACTGAAGCTTTCTTT.

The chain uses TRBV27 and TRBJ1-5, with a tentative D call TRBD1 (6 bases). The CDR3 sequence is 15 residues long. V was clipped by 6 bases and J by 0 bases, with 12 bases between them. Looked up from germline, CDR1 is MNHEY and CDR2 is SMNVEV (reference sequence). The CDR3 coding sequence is TGTGCCAGCAGGGCCAGGGGCTATAGCAATCAGCCCCAGCATTTT. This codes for CASRARGYSNQPQHF.

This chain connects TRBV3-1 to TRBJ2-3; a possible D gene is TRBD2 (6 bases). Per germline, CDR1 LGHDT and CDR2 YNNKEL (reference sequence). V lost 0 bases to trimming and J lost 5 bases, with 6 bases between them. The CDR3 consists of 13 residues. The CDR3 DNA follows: TGTGCCAGCAGCCAAGAAGCGGGAGATACGCAGTATTTT. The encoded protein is CASSQEAGDTQYF.

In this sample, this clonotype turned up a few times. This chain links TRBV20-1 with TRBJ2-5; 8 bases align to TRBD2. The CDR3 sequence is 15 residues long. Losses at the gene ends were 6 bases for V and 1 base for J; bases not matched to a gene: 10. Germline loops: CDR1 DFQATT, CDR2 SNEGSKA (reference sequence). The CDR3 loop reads CSARTSTPLQETQYF. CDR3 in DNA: TGCAGTGCAAGGACTAGCACACCCCTCCAAGAGACCCAGTACTTC.

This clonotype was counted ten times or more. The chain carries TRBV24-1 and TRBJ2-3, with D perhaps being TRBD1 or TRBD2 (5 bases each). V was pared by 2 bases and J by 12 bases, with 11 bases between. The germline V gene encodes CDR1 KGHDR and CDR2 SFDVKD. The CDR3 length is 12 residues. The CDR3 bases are TGTGCCACCAGTGATTCGGGGACCAGACAGTATTTT. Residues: CATSDSGTRQYF.

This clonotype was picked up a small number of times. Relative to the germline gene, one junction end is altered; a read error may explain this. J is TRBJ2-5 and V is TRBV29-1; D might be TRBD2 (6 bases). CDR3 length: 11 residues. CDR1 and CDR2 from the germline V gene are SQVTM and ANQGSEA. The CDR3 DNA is TGCAGCGTTGAAGATCGGGGGACCCGGTACTTC. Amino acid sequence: CSVEDRGTRYF.

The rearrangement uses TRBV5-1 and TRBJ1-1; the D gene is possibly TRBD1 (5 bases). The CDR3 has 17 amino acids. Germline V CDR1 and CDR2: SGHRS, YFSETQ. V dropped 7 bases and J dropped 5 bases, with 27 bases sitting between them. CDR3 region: CASALTSSQGGGTEAFF. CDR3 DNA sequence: TGCGCCAGCGCATTAACCAGCAGCCAAGGTGGGGGGACTGAAGCTTTCTTT.

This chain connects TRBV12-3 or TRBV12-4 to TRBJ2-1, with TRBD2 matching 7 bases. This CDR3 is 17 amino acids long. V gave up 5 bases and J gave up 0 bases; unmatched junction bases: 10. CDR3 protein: CASSGGEEVSSYNEQFF. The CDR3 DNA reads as TGTGCCAGCAGTGGGGGGGAGGAGGTTAGCTCCTACAATGAGCAGTTCTTC.

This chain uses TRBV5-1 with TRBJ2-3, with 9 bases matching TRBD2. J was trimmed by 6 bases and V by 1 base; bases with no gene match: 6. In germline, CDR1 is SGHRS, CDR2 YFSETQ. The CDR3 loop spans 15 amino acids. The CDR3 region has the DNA TGCGCCAGCAGCTTGCGGCTAGCGGGGTCTGATACGCAGTATTTT. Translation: CASSLRLAGSDTQYF.

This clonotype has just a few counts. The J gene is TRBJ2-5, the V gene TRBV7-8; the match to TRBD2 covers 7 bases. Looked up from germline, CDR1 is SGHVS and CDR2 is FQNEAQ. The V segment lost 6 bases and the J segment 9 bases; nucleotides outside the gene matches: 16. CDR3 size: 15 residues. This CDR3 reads CASRQGRSSGRPQYF. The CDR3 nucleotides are TGTGCCAGCAGGCAGGGTCGGTCTAGCGGCCGGCCCCAGTACTTC.